This entry lists 22 T cell receptor beta chains sequenced from one sample in a study of blood T cell repertoires in COVID-19. Clones were sequenced by immunoSEQ multiplex PCR, and TCRdb holds only the in-frame ones, with some missing. The sample consists of more than 200,000 clones, 70% to 90% of them appearing once. The sample taken for sequencing was peripheral blood. The receptor set was obtained from a man aged 25 to 45 with active or convalescent COVID-19.

The chain has TRBV4-1 and TRBJ2-5; D may be TRBD1 (5 bases). This CDR3 region has 13 residues. CDR1 is MGHRA and CDR2 is YSYEKL in the germline V gene. V lost 4 bases, J lost 5 bases, and 11 bases lay in between. CDR3 sequence reads: CASSRGAGETQYF. The CDR3 bases are TGCGCCAGCAGCCGGGGCGCCGGGGAGACCCAGTACTTC.

The table lists this clone with a count of one. The CDR3 is CASSIRTSGAPGELFF. The DNA for the CDR3 is TGTGCCAGCAGCATAAGGACTAGCGGGGCCCCCGGGGAGCTGTTTTTT. The rearrangement joins TRBV7-2 to TRBJ2-2; 12 nucleotides line up with TRBD2. This CDR3 is 16 amino acids long. V dropped 5 bases and J dropped 6; count of bases not matched to a gene: 7. Germline V gene data show CDR1 as SGHTA and CDR2 as FQGNSA.

This rearrangement joins TRBV2 to TRBJ1-2, with 7 bases matching TRBD1. V shed 6 bases and J 4 bases; nucleotides not matched to a gene: 17. The germline gives CDR1 SNHLY, CDR2 FYNNEI. CDR3 size: 17 residues. In nucleotides, the CDR3 is TGTGCCAGCAGGACTCAGCAGGGGGGAGTAACTACCTATGGCTACACCTTC. Protein product: CASRTQQGGVTTYGYTF. The complete variable domain, with remaining parts taken from reference TRBV2 and TRBJ1-2, reads EPEVTQTPSHQVTQMGQEVILRCVPISNHLYFYWYRQILGQKVEFLVSFYNNEISEKSEIFDDQFSVERPDGSNFTLKIRSTKLEDSAMYFCASRTQQGGVTTYGYTFGSGTRLTVV.

The V and J genes are TRBV6-5 and TRBJ1-1; D is undetermined. Per the germline V gene, CDR1 is MNHEY and CDR2 is SVGAGI. The CDR3 spans 12 residues. V was shortened by 0 bases and J by 11 bases, with 10 bases between the two germline ends. In DNA, the CDR3 is TGTGCCAGCAGTTACTCTGGCAGGTTGGCTTTCTTT. Translating it yields CASSYSGRLAFF.

The rearrangement uses TRBV30 and TRBJ1-4; D is perhaps TRBD1 (5 bases). The CDR3 has 16 residues. The V gene's germline CDR1 is GTSNPN and CDR2 SVGIG (reference sequence). Deletions cut 1 base from V and 8 bases from J, with 20 bases between. CDR3 region: CAWSEGRLGFGEKLFF. The CDR3 region has the DNA TGTGCCTGGAGTGAGGGGCGGCTAGGCTTTGGCGAAAAACTGTTTTTT.

The rearrangement uses TRBV7-9 and TRBJ2-3; 8 bases fit TRBD2. The CDR3 totals 15 residues. Germline CDR1 SEHNR, CDR2 FQNEAQ (reference sequence). V lost 6 bases, J lost 2 bases, and 7 bases stayed unmatched. CDR3 sequence: CASRLIGGATDTQYF. The CDR3 DNA reads TGTGCCAGCAGGTTAATCGGGGGGGCCACAGATACGCAGTATTTT.

V usage is TRBV27 and J usage is TRBJ2-7, with 8 bases identical to TRBD2. Losses at the gene ends were 6 bases for V and 0 bases for J; bases not matched to a gene: 7. The germline V gene has CDR1 MNHEY and CDR2 SMNVEV (reference sequence). The length of the CDR3 is 15 residues. CDR3 region: CASSLGGVNSYEQYF. The CDR3 region has the DNA TGTGCCAGCAGCCTCGGGGGGGTCAACTCCTACGAGCAGTACTTC.

This rearrangement joins TRBV5-6 to TRBJ2-7, with TRBD1 matching 7 bases. The V gene end was trimmed by 1 base and the J gene end by 5 bases; junction bases not matched to a gene: 12. Germline V CDR1 and CDR2: SGHDT, YYEEEE. The CDR3 covers 16 residues. In DNA, the CDR3 is TGTGCCAGCAGCTTGACCACAGACAGGGAGTGGGACGAGCAGTACTTC. Residues: CASSLTTDREWDEQYF.

V usage is TRBV5-4 and J usage is TRBJ2-3; unclear D gene. Trimming shortened V by 0 bases and J by 8 bases, and 7 bases separated the two germline ends. Germline V CDR1 and CDR2: SGHNT, YYREEE (reference sequence). The CDR3 contains 12 residues. The chain's CDR3 is CASSLGEATQYF. CDR3 nucleotide sequence: TGTGCCAGCAGCTTGGGCGAGGCTACGCAGTATTTT.

V usage is TRBV5-1 and J usage is TRBJ2-3; tentatively, D is TRBD2 (6 bases). Trimming left V 7 bases short and J 1 base short, with 16 bases between. Germline loops: CDR1 SGHRS, CDR2 YFSETQ. The CDR3 spans 15 residues. CDR3 bases: TGCGCCAGCGCTCCCGGGGGTTACGGCACAGATACGCAGTATTTT. It specifies CASAPGGYGTDTQYF. The variable domain in full, completed from reference TRBV5-1 and TRBJ2-3, reads KAGVTQTPRYLIKTRGQQVTLSCSPISGHRSVSWYQQTPGQGLQFLFEYFSETQRNKGNFPGRFSGRQFSNSRSEMNVSTLELGDSALYLCASAPGGYGTDTQYFGPGTRLTVL.

This sequence joins TRBV7-9 and TRBJ1-1; perhaps TRBD1 as D (5 bases). Germline values: CDR1 SEHNR, CDR2 FQNEAQ (reference sequence). V was trimmed by 4 bases and J by 2 bases, leaving 26 bases between them. This CDR3 comprises 19 residues. Written as DNA, the CDR3 is TGTGCCAGCAGCTCCCCAGACAGAACCCCAGGAATAAAAAACACTGAAGCTTTCTTT. Protein: CASSSPDRTPGIKNTEAFF.

J is TRBJ2-7 and V is TRBV6-2 or TRBV6-3; possibly TRBD2 for D (5 bases). From germline, CDR1 is MNHEY and CDR2 SVGEGT. The CDR3 runs 13 residues. The germline V and J ends were trimmed by 4 bases and 2 bases, with 9 bases remaining between them. The CDR3 nucleotides are TGTGCCAGCAGTTCCCGGGGTCCCTACGAGCAGTACTTC. Translating gives CASSSRGPYEQYF.

The CDR3, as DNA: TGTGCCAGCAGTTCAACAGAAGACTATGGCTACACCTTC. Translated, it gives CASSSTEDYGYTF. This rearrangement joins TRBV2 to TRBJ1-2; D is ambiguous. The CDR3 sequence is 13 residues long. From germline, CDR1 is SNHLY and CDR2 FYNNEI. Trimming took off 5 bases at V and 3 bases at J, with 10 bases between the two ends.

The chain recombines TRBV6-5 with TRBJ2-1, with a tentative D call TRBD1 (6 bases). Germline V CDR1 and CDR2: MNHEY, SVGAGI. CDR3 length equals 13 residues. Trimming stripped 5 bases from V and 9 bases from J, with 14 bases between. This chain's CDR3 is CASSPGQNSEQFF. CDR3 DNA: TGTGCCAGCAGTCCCGGACAGAATTCTGAGCAGTTCTTC.

This sequence joins TRBV6-4 and TRBJ1-2; 9 bases line up with TRBD1. After removal of 9 bases from V and 7 bases from J, the junction contained 12 bases not matched to a gene. In germline, CDR1 is MRHNA, CDR2 SNTAGT. The CDR3 is 14 residues long. The CDR3 loop is CARELPKDRGGYTF. The CDR3 bases are TGTGCCAGGGAGCTCCCGAAGGACAGGGGTGGCTACACCTTC.

The V gene is TRBV10-3, the J gene TRBJ2-5; the D is unclear. In germline, CDR1 is ENHRY, CDR2 SYGVKD. This CDR3 has 14 amino acids. V lost 0 bases to trimming and J lost 7 bases, with 12 bases between them. CDR3 protein: CAISESSNYATQYF. Here the CDR3 DNA reads TGTGCCATCAGTGAGTCTAGCAATTATGCGACCCAGTACTTC.

This rearrangement joins TRBV10-3 to TRBJ1-2; the match to TRBD1 covers 7 bases. Germline assignment: CDR1 ENHRY and CDR2 SYGVKD. The CDR3 length is 13 residues. V was pared by 5 bases and J by 6 bases, with 6 bases of the junction left unmatched. The CDR3 DNA sequence: TGTGCCATCAGTTTAACAGGGGAAGATGGCTACACCTTC. It yields the protein CAISLTGEDGYTF.

J is TRBJ2-3 and V is TRBV11-3; 8 bases fit TRBD2. The V and J ends lost 5 bases and 2 bases, in that order; junction bases with no gene match: 6. CDR1 and CDR2 (germline): SGHNT, YENEEA. The CDR3 sequence is 15 residues long. Here the CDR3 DNA reads TGTGCCAGCAGCCCAGCCGGGGGGGCCACAGATACGCAGTATTTT. Its protein product is CASSPAGGATDTQYF.

As DNA, the CDR3 is TGTGCCAGCAGTTCTTTCGGCCGGCGGCACTCTGGAAACACCATATATTTT. Translated: CASSSFGRRHSGNTIYF. This chain joins TRBV28 and TRBJ1-3; D gene ambiguous. The CDR3 runs to 17 residues. CDR1 and CDR2 (germline): MDHEN, SYDVKM. The germline V and J ends were trimmed by 4 bases and 0 bases, with 16 bases remaining between them.

The chain uses TRBV4-1 and TRBJ1-2; a weak D match, TRBD1 (5 bases). V was clipped by 1 base and J by 1 base, with 19 bases between them. The germline CDR1 and CDR2 sequences are MGHRA and YSYEKL. The CDR3 covers 18 residues. Written as DNA, the CDR3 is TGCGCCAGCAGCCAAGGCTCGGTCCGCGGGGGGGGTAACTATGGCTACACCTTC. Its protein product is CASSQGSVRGGGNYGYTF.

The V gene is TRBV6-5, the J gene TRBJ1-5; the match to TRBD1 covers 10 bases. Unmatched junction bases numbered 5, after V lost 6 bases and J lost 6 bases. Germline loops: CDR1 MNHEY, CDR2 SVGAGI. The CDR3 has 14 residues. CDR3 bases: TGTGCCAGCAGCGACAGGGGGCGGGCTCAGCCCCAGCATTTT. Translation: CASSDRGRAQPQHF.

The genes are TRBV6-8 and TRBJ1-6, with no clear D. CDR1 and CDR2 from the germline V gene are MNHGY and SAAAGT. Between the trimmed V and J ends, which lost 9 bases and 6 bases, there was a span of 15 bases. This CDR3 spans 14 amino acids. The CDR3 DNA sequence: TGTGCCAGTGGTAACCGGGAGACTAATTCACCCCTCCACTTT. Translated, it gives CASGNRETNSPLHF.